This TCR beta chain stems from a study of cytomegalovirus exposure and HLA in healthy donors. The study's findings and limits: The study flagged around 160 TCR beta chains as cytomegalovirus-associated.

Concerning this clone itself: Its antigen is unidentified.

TCRdb's table, derived via immunoSEQ multiplex PCR, lists solely in-frame clones and lacks some. This repertoire shows about 56,000 clones, around 94% found once; its top ten account for roughly 1.2%. CDR3 size: 14 residues. V lost 3 bases to trimming and J lost 3 bases, with 12 bases between them. CDR1 PRHDT and CDR2 FYEKMQ come from the germline V gene (reference sequence). The chain combines TRBV13 with TRBJ2-7; weak D call: TRBD2 (6 bases). The TCR originated in a man aged 18 to 29 in good health and CMV-seronegative. The sample taken for sequencing was PBMCs. The CDR3 loop is CASSFSGGVYEQYF. Here the CDR3 DNA reads TGTGCCAGCAGCTTCTCAGGAGGGGTCTACGAGCAGTACTTC. Full variable domain (rest looked up from reference TRBV13 and TRBJ2-7): AAGVIQSPRHLIKEKRETATLKCYPIPRHDTVYWYQQGPGQDPQFLISFYEKMQSDKGSIPDRFSAQQFSDYHSELNMSSLELGDSALYFCASSFSGGVYEQYFGPGTRLTVT.